This is a list of T cell receptor beta chains from one sample in a study of T cells after yellow fever vaccination. TCRdb reprocessed the 5' RACE reads with MiXCR, giving one entry per CDR3 protein. In the table there are 25,000 to 35,000 distinct CDR3 sequences, just under 6.5% of which are singletons. This specimen was PBMCs, either bulk or a sorted T-cell subset (CD4+, CD8+, memory, or dextramer-sorted; not recorded which), taken on the day of the yellow fever booster vaccination. Every receptor here comes from a young man who received the YFV17D yellow fever vaccine. The CDR3 runs from the conserved cysteine through the conserved F or W. The order of the fields is V gene, clone size, J gene, D gene, CDR3 protein, CDR3 DNA. A D gene is named only where the DNA matches it firmly. Clone size is stated in some rows and not others, as once, few, many or a class when expanded.

v_call: TRBV11-1; clone_size: NA; j_call: TRBJ1-1; d_call: NA; cdr3_aa: CHRGPMGHTEAFF; cdr3_nt: TGTCATAGGGGTCCCATGGGTCACACTGAAGCTTTCTTT
v_call: TRBV19; clone_size: many; j_call: TRBJ1-2; d_call: NA; cdr3_aa: CASSSGPNYGYTF; cdr3_nt: TGTGCCAGTAGTTCGGGGCCTAACTATGGCTACACCTTC
v_call: TRBV15; clone_size: few; j_call: TRBJ1-5; d_call: NA; cdr3_aa: CATSRDPVSSQPQHF; cdr3_nt: TGTGCCACCAGCAGAGATCCGGTGAGTTCACAGCCCCAGCATTTT
v_call: TRBV29-1; clone_size: few; j_call: TRBJ2-7; d_call: NA; cdr3_aa: CSVRPLGSYEQYF; cdr3_nt: TGCAGCGTTAGACCCTTGGGCTCCTACGAGCAGTACTTC
v_call: TRBV9; clone_size: many; j_call: TRBJ2-1; d_call: TRBD2; cdr3_aa: CASSVEVAGGSNEQFF; cdr3_nt: TGTGCCAGCAGCGTAGAGGTAGCGGGAGGTTCGAATGAGCAGTTCTTC
v_call: TRBV3-1; clone_size: NA; j_call: TRBJ2-3; d_call: TRBD2; cdr3_aa: CATSLGLAGGPLDTQYF; cdr3_nt: TGTGCCACCTCTCTCGGACTAGCGGGAGGCCCATTAGATACGCAGTATTTT
v_call: TRBV29-1; clone_size: medium-sized; j_call: TRBJ2-7; d_call: NA; cdr3_aa: CSVEAGTLYEQYF; cdr3_nt: TGCAGCGTTGAGGCAGGGACCCTTTATGAGCAGTACTTC
v_call: TRBV20-1; clone_size: many; j_call: TRBJ1-5; d_call: NA; cdr3_aa: CSYGRENQPQHF; cdr3_nt: TGCAGTTATGGACGTGAAAATCAGCCCCAGCATTTT
v_call: TRBV5-1; clone_size: many; j_call: TRBJ1-2; d_call: NA; cdr3_aa: CASRLNEGYGYTF; cdr3_nt: TGCGCCAGCAGGCTGAATGAGGGCTATGGCTACACCTTC
v_call: TRBV20-1; clone_size: many; j_call: TRBJ1-6; d_call: NA; cdr3_aa: CSASTGFYNSPLHF; cdr3_nt: TGCAGTGCTAGTACGGGCTTCTATAATTCACCCCTCCACTTT
v_call: TRBV25-1; clone_size: many; j_call: TRBJ2-4; d_call: TRBD2; cdr3_aa: CASSAGLADIQYF; cdr3_nt: TGTGCCAGCAGTGCTGGACTAGCGGACATTCAGTACTTC
v_call: TRBV18; clone_size: many; j_call: TRBJ1-1; d_call: NA; cdr3_aa: CASSPPTGPSEAFF; cdr3_nt: TGTGCCAGCTCACCACCCACAGGGCCTTCTGAAGCTTTCTTT
v_call: TRBV15; clone_size: many; j_call: TRBJ2-7; d_call: NA; cdr3_aa: CATSRDSSWRSYEQYF; cdr3_nt: TGTGCCACCAGCAGAGATTCGTCGTGGCGATCCTACGAGCAGTACTTC
v_call: TRBV5-6; clone_size: many; j_call: TRBJ1-4; d_call: NA; cdr3_aa: CASRDQLSEKLFF; cdr3_nt: TGTGCCAGCAGGGACCAACTTAGCGAAAAACTGTTTTTT
v_call: TRBV3-1; clone_size: few; j_call: TRBJ2-1; d_call: NA; cdr3_aa: CASCLPRGITNEQFF; cdr3_nt: TGTGCCAGCTGCCTCCCTCGAGGGATCACCAATGAGCAGTTCTTC
v_call: TRBV7-2; clone_size: few; j_call: TRBJ2-1; d_call: NA; cdr3_aa: CASSLALGGEQFF; cdr3_nt: TGTGCCAGCAGCTTAGCTCTCGGCGGGGAGCAGTTCTTC
v_call: TRBV29-1; clone_size: few; j_call: TRBJ2-1; d_call: NA; cdr3_aa: CSVRRGMVEQFF; cdr3_nt: TGCAGCGTCCGCCGGGGGATGGTTGAGCAGTTCTTC
v_call: TRBV13; clone_size: medium-sized; j_call: TRBJ1-1; d_call: NA; cdr3_aa: CASSSRGGMGANTEAFF; cdr3_nt: TGTGCCAGCAGCTCCCGGGGGGGAATGGGAGCGAACACTGAAGCTTTCTTT
v_call: TRBV6-1; clone_size: NA; j_call: TRBJ1-5; d_call: NA; cdr3_aa: CATMTDGEAQHF; cdr3_nt: TGTGCCACCATGACGGACGGTGAAGCCCAGCATTTT
v_call: TRBV20-1; clone_size: many; j_call: TRBJ2-1; d_call: NA; cdr3_aa: CSARDGVALYNEQFF; cdr3_nt: TGCAGTGCTAGAGATGGGGTAGCGTTGTACAATGAGCAGTTCTTC
v_call: TRBV20-1; clone_size: many; j_call: TRBJ2-3; d_call: TRBD2; cdr3_aa: CSAISPGTSGRTDTQYF; cdr3_nt: TGCAGTGCCATTTCCCCCGGGACTAGCGGGAGGACAGATACGCAGTATTTT
v_call: TRBV6-2/TRBV6-3; clone_size: once; j_call: TRBJ2-3; d_call: TRBD2; cdr3_aa: CSSSYEGLNTDTQYF; cdr3_nt: TGTTCCAGCAGTTACGAGGGACTAAATACAGATACGCAGTATTTT
v_call: TRBV20-1; clone_size: many; j_call: TRBJ1-1; d_call: NA; cdr3_aa: CSAAVGGNTEAFF; cdr3_nt: TGCAGTGCAGCGGTAGGAGGGAACACTGAAGCTTTCTTT
v_call: TRBV7-2; clone_size: many; j_call: TRBJ2-1; d_call: NA; cdr3_aa: CASRREVEQFF; cdr3_nt: TGTGCCAGCAGACGGGAAGTGGAGCAGTTCTTC
v_call: TRBV20-1; clone_size: many; j_call: TRBJ2-7; d_call: NA; cdr3_aa: CSFKSGPGEQYF; cdr3_nt: TGCAGTTTCAAGAGCGGTCCCGGGGAGCAGTACTTC
v_call: TRBV2; clone_size: many; j_call: TRBJ2-1; d_call: NA; cdr3_aa: CASSERRRSVHNEQFF; cdr3_nt: TGTGCCAGCAGTGAACGACGGAGAAGTGTACACAATGAGCAGTTCTTC
v_call: TRBV6-2/TRBV6-3; clone_size: NA; j_call: TRBJ2-1; d_call: TRBD1; cdr3_aa: CASSYSGQGNEQFF; cdr3_nt: TGTGCCAGCAGTTACTCGGGACAGGGCAATGAGCAGTTCTTC
v_call: TRBV27; clone_size: many; j_call: TRBJ2-1; d_call: TRBD2; cdr3_aa: CASSLFLAGGHEQFF; cdr3_nt: TGTGCCAGCAGTTTATTTTTAGCGGGAGGCCATGAGCAGTTCTTC
v_call: TRBV19; clone_size: few; j_call: TRBJ1-1; d_call: TRBD1; cdr3_aa: CASSTDRSYQAEAFF; cdr3_nt: TGTGCCAGTAGTACGGACAGGAGTTATCAAGCTGAAGCTTTCTTT
v_call: TRBV7-8; clone_size: NA; j_call: TRBJ2-7; d_call: TRBD2; cdr3_aa: CASSPREGVTYEQYF; cdr3_nt: TGTGCCAGCAGCCCCCGGGAGGGGGTAACTTACGAGCAGTACTTC
v_call: TRBV6-1; clone_size: many; j_call: TRBJ1-1; d_call: NA; cdr3_aa: CASRRTENTEAFF; cdr3_nt: TGTGCCAGCAGAAGGACGGAGAACACTGAAGCTTTCTTT
v_call: TRBV12-3/TRBV12-4; clone_size: many; j_call: TRBJ1-5; d_call: TRBD1; cdr3_aa: CASRLEGASNQPQHF; cdr3_nt: TGTGCCAGCAGGCTTGAGGGGGCTAGCAATCAGCCCCAGCATTTT
v_call: TRBV7-6; clone_size: many; j_call: TRBJ1-4; d_call: NA; cdr3_aa: CASRADSDEKLFF; cdr3_nt: TGTGCCAGCAGAGCCGACAGTGATGAAAAACTGTTTTTT
v_call: TRBV20-1; clone_size: many; j_call: TRBJ2-1; d_call: TRBD1; cdr3_aa: CSAIDFRTGTNEQFF; cdr3_nt: TGCAGTGCTATTGACTTCCGGACAGGAACCAATGAGCAGTTCTTC
v_call: TRBV18; clone_size: many; j_call: TRBJ2-7; d_call: NA; cdr3_aa: CASSPTIREKSVDEQYF; cdr3_nt: TGTGCCAGCTCACCAACGATCCGGGAAAAAAGTGTCGACGAGCAGTACTTC
v_call: TRBV29-1; clone_size: NA; j_call: TRBJ2-2; d_call: TRBD2; cdr3_aa: CSVRGGSQTGELFF; cdr3_nt: TGCAGCGTTCGAGGCGGGAGCCAAACCGGGGAGCTGTTTTTT
v_call: TRBV10-3; clone_size: few; j_call: TRBJ1-1; d_call: NA; cdr3_aa: CAIGPSFGTEAFF; cdr3_nt: TGTGCCATTGGCCCTAGCTTCGGCACTGAAGCTTTCTTT
v_call: TRBV6-2/TRBV6-3; clone_size: many; j_call: TRBJ2-2; d_call: TRBD2; cdr3_aa: CASSATSGGYAGELFF; cdr3_nt: TGTGCCAGCAGCGCTACTAGCGGGGGTTACGCCGGGGAGCTGTTTTTT
v_call: TRBV29-1; clone_size: many; j_call: TRBJ1-2; d_call: NA; cdr3_aa: CSVESGYTF; cdr3_nt: TGCAGCGTTGAAAGTGGCTACACCTTC
v_call: TRBV5-1; clone_size: few; j_call: TRBJ2-7; d_call: TRBD2; cdr3_aa: CASSQGLAGEEQYF; cdr3_nt: TGCGCCAGCAGCCAGGGACTAGCGGGCGAGGAGCAGTACTTC
v_call: TRBV14; clone_size: few; j_call: TRBJ1-2; d_call: TRBD1; cdr3_aa: CASSQADRPGYYGYTF; cdr3_nt: TGTGCCAGCAGCCAAGCGGACAGGCCGGGCTACTATGGCTACACCTTC
v_call: TRBV5-6; clone_size: few; j_call: TRBJ2-5; d_call: TRBD2; cdr3_aa: CASSVRTSGFQETQYF; cdr3_nt: TGTGCCAGCAGCGTCCGGACTAGCGGGTTCCAAGAGACCCAGTACTTC